This T cell receptor (beta chain) was identified in a study of blood T cell repertoires in COVID-19. About the study: There were acute and convalescent COVID-19 samples, and they came from the United States, Italy and Spain.

Ages ranged from roughly 18 to 100 years, with residence in 20 to 30 US areas. Cohorts were assigned according to the clinical history that participants reported. In the original workflow: The authors estimated nucleated cell counts from reference gene primer amplification. Here immunoSEQ multiplex PCR was the method, and the copy in TCRdb shows in-frame clones only, minus some. V and J calls and clone size are as listed in that table; D and trimming were resolved from the DNA. Of fewer than 250,000 clones listed, approximately 80% are singletons. CDR1 is MDHEN, CDR2 SYDVKM, per germline. The V segment lost 5 bases and the J segment 2 bases; nucleotides outside the gene matches: 2. The CDR3 sequence is 13 residues long.

The sequenced sample was PBMCs or T cells enriched from blood (not recorded which). The sequence came from a woman in her forties or fifties with acute COVID-19. J is TRBJ2-5 and V is TRBV28, with 7 bases identical to TRBD1. Here the CDR3 reads CASSPGGQETQYF. Written as DNA, the CDR3 is TGTGCCAGCAGTCCAGGGGGACAAGAGACCCAGTACTTC.